This entry lists 22 T cell receptor beta chains sequenced from one sample in a study of T-cell reconstitution after alpha-beta-depleted transplantation in children. The TCRbeta library incorporated unique molecular identifiers. TCRdb called the PCR reads again in MiXCR, with one record for every CDR3 protein. The table has fewer than 550,000 distinct CDR3 sequences, under 13% seen once; the top ten hold over 4.5%. The specimen comprised PBMCs from the stem cell graft donor, sampled from the stem cell graft. All receptors derive from a human donor who donated a stem cell graft to a child with acute myeloid leukemia.

The chain couples TRBV2 to TRBJ2-1, with D hard to call. The CDR3 runs to 11 residues. The germline V and J ends were trimmed by 9 bases and 3 bases, with 6 bases remaining between them. Per the germline V gene, CDR1 is SNHLY and CDR2 is FYNNEI. Here the CDR3 DNA reads TGTGCCAGTCAGGACTACAATGAGCAGTTCTTC. This encodes CASQDYNEQFF.

The genes are TRBV9 and TRBJ2-1, with no clear D. The CDR3 is 12 amino acids. V dropped 4 bases and J dropped 5 bases, with 7 bases sitting between them. From germline, CDR1 is SGDLS and CDR2 YYNGEE. CDR3 coding DNA: TGTGCCAGCAGCCCTGGGGACAATGAGCAGTTCTTC. Translation: CASSPGDNEQFF.

This clonotype was recorded many times. The V gene is TRBV27, the J gene TRBJ2-3; D remains unclear. The germline CDR1 and CDR2 sequences are MNHEY and SMNVEV (reference sequence). V lost 0 bases, J lost 2 bases, and 6 bases lay in between. This CDR3 contains 14 residues. In nucleotides, the CDR3 is TGTGCCAGCAGTTTATCTTCACCCACAGATACGCAGTATTTT. It yields the protein CASSLSSPTDTQYF.

The chain uses TRBV20-1 and TRBJ2-1; D not resolved. This CDR3 spans 15 amino acids. Germline V gene sequence: CDR1 DFQATT, CDR2 SNEGSKA (reference sequence). With 2 bases removed from V and 3 bases from J, the gap between germline ends came to 14 bases. The CDR3 sequence: CSARLGRSFYNEQFF. CDR3 sequence (DNA): TGCAGTGCTAGACTAGGACGGAGTTTCTACAATGAGCAGTTCTTC.

The rearrangement uses TRBV20-1 and TRBJ2-3; D perhaps matches TRBD2 (6 bases). The germline V gene encodes CDR1 DFQATT and CDR2 SNEGSKA (reference sequence). V was shortened by 5 bases and J by 2 bases, with 17 bases between the two germline ends. This CDR3 spans 15 amino acids. The DNA of the CDR3 is TGCAGTGCTGAGGGGCCGGCGGGGACCACAGATACGCAGTATTTT. Translated: CSAEGPAGTTDTQYF.

This clonotype has a handful of counts. The chain recombines TRBV10-3 with TRBJ1-1; D ambiguous. Trimming stripped 4 bases from V and 4 bases from J, with 13 bases between. This CDR3 has 14 amino acids. Germline loops: CDR1 ENHRY, CDR2 SYGVKD. CDR3: CAISGKVGGTEAFF. CDR3 in DNA: TGTGCCATCAGTGGGAAGGTCGGCGGCACTGAAGCTTTCTTT.

This clonotype has at least ten counts. The J gene is TRBJ2-1, the V gene TRBV5-1; D possibly corresponds to TRBD1 (7 bases). CDR3 length: 15 residues. Germline loops: CDR1 SGHRS, CDR2 YFSETQ. V lost 3 bases, J lost 9 bases, and 19 bases lay in between. The CDR3 protein is CASSSQGRGEVEQFF. In DNA, the CDR3 is TGCGCCAGCAGCTCCCAGGGCAGGGGGGAGGTTGAGCAGTTCTTC.

This clonotype showed up just a few times. The chain links TRBV20-1 to TRBJ2-3; 8 bases fit TRBD2. The CDR3 covers 14 residues. Trimming took 6 bases from V and 1 from J; bases not matched to a gene: 6. Germline V CDR1 and CDR2: DFQATT, SNEGSKA (reference sequence). The CDR3 DNA is TGCAGTGCCACAGAAGCGGGGGGCACAGATACGCAGTATTTT. As protein: CSATEAGGTDTQYF.

This clonotype came up a few times. The rearrangement joins TRBV18 to TRBJ2-7; tentatively, D is TRBD1 or TRBD2 (5 bases each). The CDR3 loop spans 15 amino acids. V gave up 3 bases and J gave up 0 bases, with 12 bases separating them. Per the germline V gene, CDR1 is KGHSH and CDR2 is LQKENI. CDR3 sequence reads: CASSPGTERSYEQYF. The CDR3 nucleotides read TGTGCCAGCTCACCGGGGACGGAGCGCTCCTACGAGCAGTACTTC. Filled out from reference TRBV18 and TRBJ2-7, the complete variable domain reads NAGVMQNPRHLVRRRGQEARLRCSPMKGHSHVYWYRQLPEEGLKFMVYLQKENIIDESGMPKERFSAEFPKEGPSILRIQQVVRGDSAAYFCASSPGTERSYEQYFGPGTRLTVT.

The chain joins TRBV7-2 to TRBJ1-1; D not certain. The V end was cut by 5 bases, the J end by 3 bases, with 13 bases between. CDR3 length: 14 residues. Germline lookup yields CDR1 SGHTA and CDR2 FQGNSA. The CDR3 coding sequence is TGTGCCAGCAGCCCCCAAGGGTTGGACACTGAAGCTTTCTTT. Its protein product is CASSPQGLDTEAFF. Full variable domain (outside the CDR3, taken from reference TRBV7-2 and TRBJ1-1): GAGVSQSPSNKVTEKGKDVELRCDPISGHTALYWYRQSLGQGLEFLIYFQGNSAPDKSGLPSDRFSAERTGGSVSTLTIQRTQQEDSAVYLCASSPQGLDTEAFFGQGTRLTVV.

On this clonotype: With a much larger clone just one base away, this may be a read error. The chain employs TRBV5-1 and TRBJ1-1; TRBD1 aligns across 8 bases. Germline V CDR1 and CDR2: SGHRS, YFSETQ. This CDR3 is built from 14 residues. CDR3 DNA: TGCGCCAGAAGCTCAGGGGGCCGAAACACTGAAGCTTTCTTT. It translates to CARSSGGRNTEAFF.

V and J are TRBV11-3 and TRBJ2-3; D remains ambiguous. Looked up from germline, CDR1 is SGHNT and CDR2 is YENEEA. The germline V and J ends were trimmed by 7 bases and 1 base, with 9 bases remaining between them. The CDR3 sequence is 13 residues long. The CDR3 DNA reads TGTGCCAGCAAGCGACTCCGCACAGATACGCAGTATTTT. Amino acids: CASKRLRTDTQYF. The complete variable domain, with remaining parts taken from reference TRBV11-3 and TRBJ2-3, reads EAGVVQSPRYKIIEKKQPVAFWCNPISGHNTLYWYLQNLGQGPELLIRYENEEAVDDSQLPKDRFSAERLKGVDSTLKIQPAELGDSAVYLCASKRLRTDTQYFGPGTRLTVL.

The rearrangement links TRBV9 to TRBJ2-1, with 7 bases that match TRBD2. Germline CDR1 is SGDLS and CDR2 is YYNGEE. With V trimmed by 4 bases and J by 10 bases, 5 bases remained unmatched. The CDR3 has 12 residues. CDR3 residues: CASSPGGREQFF. The DNA of the CDR3 is TGTGCCAGCAGCCCGGGAGGACGGGAGCAGTTCTTC.

The genes are TRBV9 and TRBJ2-3; D gene uncertain. The germline V and J ends were trimmed by 0 bases and 0 bases, with 11 bases remaining between them. CDR1 is SGDLS and CDR2 is YYNGEE in the germline V gene. The CDR3 is 16 residues long. In DNA, the CDR3 is TGTGCCAGCAGCGTAGCCCCCTTTTCCAGCACAGATACGCAGTATTTT. Translating gives CASSVAPFSSTDTQYF.

This sequence joins TRBV29-1 and TRBJ2-2; TRBD1 aligns across 8 bases. V was pared by 7 bases and J by 4 bases, with 8 bases of the junction left unmatched. The CDR3 sequence is 14 residues long. Looked up from germline, CDR1 is SQVTM and CDR2 is ANQGSEA. CDR3 sequence: CSAGDRGSTGELFF. DNA for the CDR3: TGCAGCGCTGGAGACAGGGGATCCACCGGGGAGCTGTTTTTT.

This chain joins TRBV4-3 and TRBJ1-1, with D unclear. CDR3 length: 15 amino acids. V was pared by 0 bases and J by 4 bases, with 12 bases between. Per germline, CDR1 LGHNA and CDR2 YSLEER. CDR3 sequence reads: CASSQDWSGLTEAFF. CDR3 coding DNA: TGCGCCAGCAGCCAAGATTGGAGTGGTCTCACTGAAGCTTTCTTT.

This clonotype has a count of ten or more. The rearrangement links TRBV5-1 to TRBJ2-3; D possibly corresponds to TRBD2 (5 bases). The length of the CDR3 is 14 residues. The V and J ends lost 0 bases and 3 bases respectively, with 8 bases between them. Per the germline V gene, CDR1 is SGHRS and CDR2 is YFSETQ. Here the CDR3 DNA reads TGCGCCAGCAGCTTGGAGACTACGACAGATACGCAGTATTTT. This encodes CASSLETTTDTQYF.

This clonotype was detected ten times or more. The rearrangement links TRBV5-5 to TRBJ2-7, with 10 bases matching TRBD2. V was pared by 5 bases and J by 3 bases, with 5 bases of the junction left unmatched. Germline CDR1 and CDR2: SGHKS and YYEKEE (reference sequence). This CDR3 spans 14 amino acids. The CDR3 nucleotides are TGTGCCAGCAGTCTAGCGGGGGAATTCTACGAGCAGTACGTC. Translating gives CASSLAGEFYEQYV.

The rearrangement joins TRBV4-1 to TRBJ1-4; D uncertain. Germline V gene sequence: CDR1 MGHRA, CDR2 YSYEKL. Deletions cut 0 bases from V and 0 bases from J, with 2 bases between. The CDR3 is made up of 14 amino acids. The CDR3 DNA sequence: TGCGCCAGCAGCCAAGATGCAACTAATGAAAAACTGTTTTTT. Translation gives CASSQDATNEKLFF.

This clonotype was observed a handful of times. J is TRBJ1-5 and V is TRBV6-5, with D possibly being TRBD1 (6 bases). The V end lost 9 bases, the J end lost 0 bases, and 18 bases lay between the germline ends. The CDR3 is 16 residues long. The V gene's germline CDR1 is MNHEY and CDR2 SVGAGI. As DNA, the CDR3 is TGTGCCAGTACGGGACAACCAGGATATAGCAATCAGCCCCAGCATTTT. As protein: CASTGQPGYSNQPQHF.

This clonotype has at least ten counts. The V call is TRBV12-3 or TRBV12-4, the J call TRBJ2-3; D is unclear. The ends were cut back, 2 bases at V and 1 base at J, with 7 bases in the middle. The CDR3 sequence is 14 residues long. The CDR3 loop is CASSLSLGTDTQYF. The CDR3 nucleotides read TGTGCCAGCAGTTTAAGTTTGGGCACAGATACGCAGTATTTT.

This clonotype turned up a few times. The V and J genes are TRBV25-1 and TRBJ2-5; D remains unclear. The germline CDR1 and CDR2 sequences are MGHDK and SYGVNS. V was clipped by 4 bases and J by 0 bases, with 9 bases between them. The CDR3 is 14 amino acids. CDR3 nucleotide sequence: TGTGCCAGCAGTGGAGCAACGTACCAAGAGACCCAGTACTTC. Encoded protein: CASSGATYQETQYF.